The sample holds one count of the clone carrying this TCR beta chain. The antigen remains unidentified. This sample stems from a study of untreated major depressive disorder. Study conclusions and caveats: Depressed patients' CD4+ T cells carried increased TRBV05-01 (Vbeta 5.1) usage versus control CD4+ T cells.

Every depressed patient was matched in pairs with a non-depressed control on sex, age, current smoking status and body mass index. TCRdb keeps only in-frame clones here, not all; method: immunoSEQ multiplex PCR. The table records 23,000 or so clones, 91% of them present only once. V lost 8 bases to trimming and J lost 3 bases, with 8 bases between them. Germline V gives CDR1 MDHEN, CDR2 SYDVKM. This CDR3 region has 11 residues. The sequence was collected from a woman in her 30s with major depressive disorder. This chain joins TRBV28 and TRBJ2-7, with D hard to call. Source material: CD4+ T cells from PBMCs. The CDR3 reads CASGVYYEQYF. Written as DNA, the CDR3 is TGTGCCAGCGGGGTCTACTACGAGCAGTACTTC.